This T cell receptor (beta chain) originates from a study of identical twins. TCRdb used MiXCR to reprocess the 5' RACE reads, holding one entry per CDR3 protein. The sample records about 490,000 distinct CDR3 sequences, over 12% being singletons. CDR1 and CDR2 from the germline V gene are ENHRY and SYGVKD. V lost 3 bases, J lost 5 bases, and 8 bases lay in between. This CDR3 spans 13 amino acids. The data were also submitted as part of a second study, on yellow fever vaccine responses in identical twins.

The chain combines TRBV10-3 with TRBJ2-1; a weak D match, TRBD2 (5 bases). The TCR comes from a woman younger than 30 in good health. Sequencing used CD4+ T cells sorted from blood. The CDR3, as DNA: TGTGCCATCAGTGACGAGAGGGACAATGAGCAGTTCTTC. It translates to CAISDERDNEQFF.